Shown below are 11 T cell receptor beta chains from a single sample sequenced in a study of blood T cell repertoires in COVID-19. Only in-frame clones appear in the TCRdb table, and some are missing; sequencing was by immunoSEQ multiplex PCR. The data contain tens of thousands of clones, 84% of them singletons. The sequencing input was peripheral blood. The source is a man aged 55-75 years with COVID-19, enrolled during active disease.

V gene TRBV30 combines with J gene TRBJ1-1, with 11 nucleotides matching TRBD1. Germline CDR1 and CDR2: GTSNPN and SVGIG (reference sequence). The junction had 13 bases not matched to a gene; V was cut back by 3 bases and J by 4 bases. There are 17 residues in the CDR3. The DNA of the CDR3 is TGTGCCTGGAGAAATCCTTTCGGGGGGACAGGGGGCACTGAAGCTTTCTTT. This encodes CAWRNPFGGTGGTEAFF.

J is TRBJ2-1 and V is TRBV18; the match to TRBD2 covers 9 bases. There are 16 residues in the CDR3. Germline V gives CDR1 KGHSH, CDR2 LQKENI. Unmatched junction bases numbered 3, after V lost 3 bases and J lost 0 bases. The CDR3: CASSPLSGSSYNEQFF. The CDR3 nucleotides are TGTGCCAGCTCACCTCTTAGCGGGAGCTCCTACAATGAGCAGTTCTTC.

The chain couples TRBV6-5 to TRBJ2-1, with TRBD2 as a possible D gene (5 bases). In germline, CDR1 is MNHEY, CDR2 SVGAGI. The germline V and J ends were trimmed by 5 bases and 1 base, with 12 bases remaining between them. CDR3 length: 15 amino acids. CDR3: CASSTDYQSYNEQFF. The CDR3 region has the DNA TGTGCCAGCAGTACCGACTACCAGTCCTACAATGAGCAGTTCTTC.

This clone has more than one count but fewer than ten. The chain uses TRBV20-1 and TRBJ1-2, with 10 bases fitting TRBD1. Per the germline V gene, CDR1 is DFQATT and CDR2 is SNEGSKA (reference sequence). Trimming at V came to 3 bases and at J to 5 bases, leaving 6 bases not matched to a gene. The CDR3 sequence is 14 residues long. The CDR3 DNA sequence: TGCAGTGCTAGTGCGCCGGGACAGGGGTATGGCTACACCTTC. Its translation is CSASAPGQGYGYTF.

CDR3 region: CAWSRNEGDATEAFF. In nucleotides, the CDR3 is TGTGCCTGGAGTAGAAATGAGGGAGATGCCACTGAAGCTTTCTTT. This chain joins TRBV30 and TRBJ1-1, with no clear D. The CDR3 runs to 15 residues. Germline V gives CDR1 GTSNPN, CDR2 SVGIG (reference sequence). Trimming removed 2 bases at V and 4 bases at J, with 17 bases between.

This rearrangement joins TRBV10-2 to TRBJ1-6, with 7 bases that match TRBD1. The CDR3 spans 15 residues. V shed 7 bases, J shed 0 bases, and the junction held 3 bases outside the gene matches. Per the germline V gene, CDR1 is WSHSY and CDR2 is SAAADI. The chain's CDR3 is CASKDRASYNSPLHF. The CDR3, as DNA: TGCGCCAGCAAAGACAGGGCCTCCTATAATTCACCCCTCCACTTT.

The chain carries TRBV28 and TRBJ2-2; 13 bases fit TRBD2. Germline CDR1 reads MDHEN; CDR2 reads SYDVKM. V was clipped by 3 bases and J by 7 bases; unmatched bases: 23. The CDR3 covers 22 residues. The chain's CDR3 is CASSFFPNRVRTSGSGNGELFF. The CDR3 nucleotides read TGTGCCAGCAGTTTCTTCCCAAACAGGGTGCGGACTAGCGGGAGTGGTAACGGGGAGCTGTTTTTT.

V usage is TRBV7-9 and J usage is TRBJ2-7; a weak D match, TRBD2 (5 bases). V was pared by 4 bases and J by 1 base, with 20 bases between. The CDR3 is 17 amino acids. Per the germline V gene, CDR1 is SEHNR and CDR2 is FQNEAQ (reference sequence). The CDR3 nucleotides are TGTGCCAGCAGCTCTCCGTTTGGAGGAGAGAGATCCTACGAGCAGTACTTC. The encoded protein is CASSSPFGGERSYEQYF.

The V and J genes are TRBV5-6 and TRBJ1-5; no definite D call. From germline, CDR1 is SGHDT and CDR2 YYEEEE. Between the trimmed V and J ends, which lost 4 bases and 7 bases, there was a span of 15 bases. The CDR3 has 14 amino acids. The CDR3 protein is CASSHQEGHQPQHF. The DNA for the CDR3 is TGTGCCAGCAGCCACCAGGAGGGCCACCAGCCCCAGCATTTT.

The rearrangement joins TRBV3-1 (or the pseudogene TRBV3-2) to TRBJ2-5, with 10 bases identical to TRBD1. The CDR3 length is 16 residues. J lost 1 base, V lost 1 base, and 3 bases had no gene match. CDR1 and CDR2 (germline): LGHDT, YNNKEL (reference sequence). CDR3 in amino acids: CASSQGRTGGQETQYF. CDR3 DNA: TGTGCCAGCAGCCAAGGTCGGACAGGGGGCCAAGAGACCCAGTACTTC.

The chain employs TRBV2 and TRBJ1-5, with D perhaps TRBD1 (6 bases). This CDR3 comprises 13 residues. Germline CDR1 SNHLY, CDR2 FYNNEI. Trimming removed 8 bases at V and 4 bases at J, with 12 bases between. The CDR3 region is CASHSGANQPQHF. As DNA, the CDR3 is TGTGCCAGCCACTCAGGGGCGAATCAGCCCCAGCATTTT.